These 20 T cell receptor beta chains were all obtained from the same sample, sequenced in a study of CD8 T cells in ankylosing spondylitis. Each CDR3 protein gets one entry after TCRdb re-called the 5' RACE reads with MiXCR. This sample has about 140,000 distinct CDR3 sequences, with 6% to 8% found just once. The sequencing input was blood, either unsorted or a sorted T cell fraction (not recorded which). These receptors all stem from a female donor with ankylosing spondylitis or in good health (not recorded which).

The sample holds many counts of this clonotype. This chain links TRBV7-9 with TRBJ2-1; D is perhaps TRBD1 (5 bases). This CDR3 is 14 amino acids long. V was clipped by 2 bases and J by 3 bases, with 8 bases between them. CDR1 and CDR2 from the germline V gene are SEHNR and FQNEAQ (reference sequence). DNA of the CDR3: TGTGCCAGCAGCTTAATGCAGGGCTACAATGAGCAGTTCTTC. The encoded protein is CASSLMQGYNEQFF.

Of note for this clonotype: Possible read error: a much larger clone is one base away. The V and J genes are TRBV3-1 and TRBJ2-5; unclear D gene. Germline CDR1 is LGHDT and CDR2 is YNNKEL (reference sequence). The CDR3 loop spans 13 amino acids. The CDR3 bases are TGTGCCAGCAGCCAAGGGACCAAAGAGGCCCAGTACTTC. It specifies CASSQGTKEAQYF.

This clonotype was seen ten or more times. The J gene is TRBJ2-1, the V gene TRBV12-3 or TRBV12-4, with D unresolved. CDR3 length equals 15 residues. Trimming left V 2 bases short and J 0 bases short, with 8 bases between. The CDR3 nucleotides read TGTGCCAGCAGTTTACGTCCCAGCTCCTACAATGAGCAGTTCTTC. It is translated as CASSLRPSSYNEQFF.

At least ten counts were recorded for this clonotype. The chain is built from TRBV12-3 or TRBV12-4 and TRBJ2-1; no reliable D call. The CDR3 length is 15 residues. V lost 1 base to trimming and J lost 0 bases, with 7 bases between them. The CDR3 loop reads CASSLGRTSYNEQFF. DNA of the CDR3: TGTGCCAGCAGTTTAGGGCGGACCTCCTACAATGAGCAGTTCTTC.

The chain recombines TRBV6-4 with TRBJ1-5, with D possibly matching TRBD1 (6 bases). Trimming pared 3 bases from V and 15 bases from J, leaving 12 bases between. Germline-derived CDR1 and CDR2 are MRHNA and SNTAGT. The CDR3 is 11 amino acids. CDR3 amino acids: CASSERRGGHF. DNA for the CDR3: TGTGCCAGCAGTGAAAGAAGGGGGGGGCATTTT.

This clonotype has ten or more counts. The chain is built from TRBV9 and TRBJ1-1; weak D call: TRBD1 (6 bases). The CDR3 loop spans 13 amino acids. From germline, CDR1 is SGDLS and CDR2 YYNGEE. V lost 3 bases and J 5 bases, leaving 11 bases between the germline ends. The CDR3 is CASSALQGTEAFF. CDR3 bases: TGTGCCAGCAGCGCCCTACAGGGTACTGAAGCTTTCTTT.

Many counts were recorded for this clonotype. The rearrangement joins TRBV5-5 to TRBJ2-2; D unclear. Germline CDR1 reads SGHKS; CDR2 reads YYEKEE (reference sequence). Trimming shortened V by 4 bases and J by 6 bases, and 16 bases separated the two germline ends. The CDR3 covers 15 residues. The CDR3 loop reads CASSPGHVLSGELFF. The CDR3, as DNA: TGTGCCAGCAGCCCGGGCCACGTATTATCCGGGGAGCTGTTTTTT. The variable domain in full, with the rest retrieved from reference TRBV5-5 and TRBJ2-2, is DAGVTQSPTHLIKTRGQQVTLRCSPISGHKSVSWYQQVLGQGPQFIFQYYEKEERGRGNFPDRFSARQFPNYSSELNVNALLLGDSALYLCASSPGHVLSGELFFGEGSRLTVL.

This clonotype has ten or more counts. The chain joins TRBV20-1 to TRBJ1-1, with D unclear. Germline-derived CDR1 and CDR2 are DFQATT and SNEGSKA (reference sequence). This CDR3 comprises 12 residues. Trimming removed 3 bases from V and 1 base from J, with 6 bases in between. CDR3 loop: CSARSGNTEAFF. The CDR3 bases are TGCAGTGCTAGGTCGGGGAACACTGAAGCTTTCTTT.

This clonotype was detected many times. The V call is TRBV20-1, the J call TRBJ1-3; the match to TRBD1 covers 8 bases. J lost 2 bases, V lost 0 bases, and 3 bases had no gene match. Germline CDR1 DFQATT, CDR2 SNEGSKA (reference sequence). The CDR3 covers 15 residues. Here the CDR3 reads CSARDRTGPGNTIYF. CDR3 DNA sequence: TGCAGTGCTAGAGATCGGACAGGGCCTGGAAACACCATATATTTT.

At least ten counts were recorded for this clonotype. The chain carries TRBV12-3 or TRBV12-4 and TRBJ1-1; D unclear. V shed 2 bases and J shed 0 bases, with 7 bases lying between them. CDR3 size: 14 residues. The DNA for the CDR3 is TGTGCCAGCAGTTTAAGGCTGATGAACACTGAAGCTTTCTTT. It translates to CASSLRLMNTEAFF.

This clonotype was seen only a few times. This chain uses TRBV20-1 with TRBJ2-2; D unclear. This CDR3 has 16 amino acids. Germline V gives CDR1 DFQATT, CDR2 SNEGSKA (reference sequence). V lost 4 bases to trimming and J lost 6 bases, with 21 bases between them. CDR3 residues: CSATRGSPRWAGELFF. The CDR3 nucleotides are TGCAGTGCTACGCGAGGAAGCCCTCGTTGGGCCGGGGAGCTGTTTTTT.

This chain joins TRBV20-1 and TRBJ2-5, with TRBD2 matching over 14 bases. Trimming cost V 1 base and J 5 bases; bases outside gene matches: 9. This CDR3 is 17 amino acids long. Germline V gives CDR1 DFQATT, CDR2 SNEGSKA (reference sequence). In DNA form, the CDR3 reads TGCAGTGCTAGAGGACTAGCGGGGGGGCATCAATGGGAGACCCAGTACTTC. It is translated as CSARGLAGGHQWETQYF.

This clonotype appeared many times. The V call is TRBV4-1, the J call TRBJ1-2, with D uncertain. The CDR3 is 16 residues long. Germline CDR1 MGHRA, CDR2 YSYEKL. The V and J ends lost 1 base and 8 bases respectively, with 20 bases between them. The CDR3 is CASSQALTNLGIGYTF. The CDR3 DNA follows: TGCGCCAGCAGCCAAGCCCTGACTAATCTAGGTATAGGCTACACCTTC.

This clonotype was detected ten times or more. This chain uses TRBV29-1 with TRBJ2-3; D not resolved. The CDR3 length is 12 residues. Between the trimmed V and J ends, which lost 5 bases and 6 bases, there was a span of 12 bases. The germline V gene has CDR1 SQVTM and CDR2 ANQGSEA. The CDR3 DNA reads TGCAGCGTTCGTCCAAGCGAGGATACGCAGTATTTT. Protein product: CSVRPSEDTQYF.

This clonotype has at least ten counts. The V gene is TRBV20-1, the J gene TRBJ1-2; TRBD1 might be the D (5 bases). V lost 5 bases to trimming and J lost 8 bases, with 12 bases between them. This CDR3 is 11 amino acids long. CDR1 is DFQATT, CDR2 SNEGSKA, per germline (reference sequence). CDR3 in amino acids: CSAPGREGYTF. The CDR3, as DNA: TGCAGTGCTCCGGGACGTGAGGGCTACACCTTC.

This clonotype was found many times. The chain uses TRBV12-3 or TRBV12-4 and TRBJ2-1; D may correspond to TRBD1 or TRBD2 (5 bases each). The CDR3 runs 16 residues. Trimming cost V 3 bases and J 5 bases, with 17 bases left between them. The CDR3 region has the DNA TGTGCCAGCAGTTTTGGTCCCCGGGGCAGGGACAATGAGCAGTTCTTC. It is translated as CASSFGPRGRDNEQFF.

This clonotype was seen ten or more times. The chain has TRBV28 and TRBJ1-5; no clear D. Germline V CDR1 and CDR2: MDHEN, SYDVKM. Trimming took 1 base from V and 6 from J, leaving 4 bases between them. This CDR3 spans 12 amino acids. The CDR3, as DNA: TGTGCCAGCAGTTTATTCCTTCAGCCCCAGCATTTT. This codes for CASSLFLQPQHF.

This clonotype was counted many times. This chain uses TRBV12-3 or TRBV12-4 with TRBJ1-1; tentative D call: TRBD1 (5 bases). The V end lost 5 bases, the J end lost 8 bases, and 15 bases lay between the germline ends. This CDR3 is built from 13 residues. CDR3 sequence (DNA): TGTGCCAGCAGTCCGTCGGGACGGTCAGAAGCTTTCTTT. It translates to CASSPSGRSEAFF.

This clonotype was counted at least ten times. This chain uses TRBV3-1 with TRBJ1-1; D gene uncertain. The CDR3 sequence is 12 residues long. V was cut by 3 bases and J by 8 bases, with 10 bases left in between. CDR1 and CDR2 (germline): LGHDT, YNNKEL (reference sequence). The DNA of the CDR3 is TGTGCCAGCAGCCAGGCCCCTACAGAAGCTTTCTTT. Residues: CASSQAPTEAFF.

This clonotype was detected many times. The V and J genes are TRBV12-3 or TRBV12-4 and TRBJ1-3; tentatively, D is TRBD1 (5 bases). V was pared by 6 bases and J by 0 bases, with 15 bases between. This CDR3 is built from 16 residues. In nucleotides, the CDR3 is TGTGCCAGCAGCGATTGGGGCGCAGACTCTGGAAACACCATATATTTT. It yields the protein CASSDWGADSGNTIYF.